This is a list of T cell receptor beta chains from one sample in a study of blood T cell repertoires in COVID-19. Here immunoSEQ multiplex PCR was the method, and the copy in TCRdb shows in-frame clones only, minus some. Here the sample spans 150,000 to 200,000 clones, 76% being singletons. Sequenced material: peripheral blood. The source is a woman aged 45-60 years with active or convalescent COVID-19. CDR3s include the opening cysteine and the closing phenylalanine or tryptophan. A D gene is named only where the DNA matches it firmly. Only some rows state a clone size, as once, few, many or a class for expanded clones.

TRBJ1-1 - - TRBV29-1 CSVEEQPNTEAFF TGCAGCGTTGAAGAACAGCCGAACACTGAAGCTTTCTTT
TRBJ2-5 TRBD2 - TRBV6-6 CASSAAGGLRETQYF TGTGCCAGCAGCGCAGCGGGGGGCCTCAGGGAGACCCAGTACTTC
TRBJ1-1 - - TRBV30 CAWSVGRSELNTEAFF TGTGCCTGGAGTGTTGGGAGGTCAGAATTGAACACTGAAGCTTTCTTT
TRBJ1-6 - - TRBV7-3 CASSPDRESPLHF TGTGCCAGCAGCCCCGATAGGGAGTCACCCCTCCACTTT
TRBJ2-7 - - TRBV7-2 CASSLDGHGLDEQYF TGTGCCAGCAGCTTAGACGGACACGGATTGGACGAGCAGTACTTC
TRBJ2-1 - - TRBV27 CASSLEGFESYNEQFF TGTGCCAGCAGTTTGGAGGGGTTCGAGTCCTACAATGAGCAGTTCTTC
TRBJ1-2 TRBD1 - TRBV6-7 CASSQKSDRVNGYTF TGTGCCAGCAGTCAGAAGAGCGACAGGGTCAATGGCTACACCTTC
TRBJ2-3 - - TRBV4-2 CASSQSVTSTDTQYF TGTGCCAGCAGCCAGTCTGTTACTAGCACAGATACGCAGTATTTT
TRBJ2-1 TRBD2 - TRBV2 CASSVSGAAYNEQFF TGTGCCAGCAGTGTTAGCGGGGCGGCATACAATGAGCAGTTCTTC
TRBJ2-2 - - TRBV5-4 CASSLVGGANTGELFF TGTGCCAGCAGCTTGGTAGGCGGGGCGAACACCGGGGAGCTGTTTTTT
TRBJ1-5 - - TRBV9 CASSVYGRVGQPQHF TGTGCCAGCAGCGTATATGGCAGGGTTGGACAGCCCCAGCATTTT
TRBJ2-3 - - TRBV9 CASSVLAATSTDTQYF TGTGCCAGCAGCGTCCTAGCAGCAACTAGCACAGATACGCAGTATTTT
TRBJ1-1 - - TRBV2 CASSERVTEAFF TGTGCCAGCAGTGAGAGGGTGACTGAAGCTTTCTTT
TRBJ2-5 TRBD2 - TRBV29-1 CSVEDPGLAGVETQYF TGCAGCGTTGAAGATCCGGGACTAGCGGGAGTAGAGACCCAGTACTTC
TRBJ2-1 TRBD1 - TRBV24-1 CATSDRTGGGEQFF TGTGCCACCAGTGACAGGACAGGGGGCGGTGAGCAGTTCTTC
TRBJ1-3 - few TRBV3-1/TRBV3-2 CASSQVEARSSPGNTIYF TGTGCCAGCAGCCAAGTCGAGGCCAGAAGCTCGCCTGGGAACACCATATATTTT
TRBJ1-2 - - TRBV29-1 CSVESAYGYTF TGCAGCGTTGAGTCCGCGTATGGCTACACCTTC
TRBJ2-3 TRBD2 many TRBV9 CASSARLAGSPTDTQYF TGTGCCAGCAGCGCCCGACTAGCGGGGTCACCCACAGATACGCAGTATTTT
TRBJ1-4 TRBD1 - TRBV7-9 CASSLSRGQGEKLFF TGTGCCAGCAGCTTAAGCAGGGGGCAGGGTGAAAAACTGTTTTTT
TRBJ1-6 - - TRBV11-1 CASSPGLLNSPLHF TGTGCCAGCAGCCCGGGACTGCTCAATTCACCCCTCCACTTT
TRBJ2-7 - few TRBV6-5 CASSHFGGAYEQYF TGTGCCAGCAGTCACTTCGGGGGAGCCTACGAGCAGTACTTC
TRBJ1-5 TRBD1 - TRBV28 CASSLSGQGVQPQHF TGTGCCAGCAGTTTGTCAGGACAGGGGGTTCAGCCCCAGCATTTT
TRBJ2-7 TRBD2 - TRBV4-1 CASSPGGLAVGYEQYF TGCGCCAGCAGCCCAGGGGGACTAGCGGTCGGATACGAGCAGTACTTC
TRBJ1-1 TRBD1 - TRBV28 CASIATGPRVNTEAFF TGTGCCAGCATCGCGACAGGGCCGAGGGTGAACACTGAAGCTTTCTTT
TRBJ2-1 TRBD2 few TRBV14 CASSPSGKGYNEQFF TGTGCCAGCAGCCCCAGCGGGAAAGGCTACAATGAGCAGTTCTTC
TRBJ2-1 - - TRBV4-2 CASSLSGDSSYNEQFF TGTGCCAGCAGCCTATCAGGTGACAGCTCCTACAATGAGCAGTTCTTC
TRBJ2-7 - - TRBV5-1 CASSAQANKPYEQYF TGCGCCAGCAGCGCACAGGCTAATAAACCCTACGAGCAGTACTTC
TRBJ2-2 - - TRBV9 CASSVPEDTGELFF TGTGCCAGCAGCGTACCGGAGGACACCGGGGAGCTGTTTTTT
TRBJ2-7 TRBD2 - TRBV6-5 CASSRLAGGGYEQYF TGTGCCAGCAGTCGACTAGCGGGAGGGGGCTACGAGCAGTACTTC
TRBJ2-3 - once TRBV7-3 CASSRTGTDTQYF TGTGCCAGCAGTCGTACAGGGACAGATACGCAGTATTTT
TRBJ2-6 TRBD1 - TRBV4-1 CASSQVGDRVRSGANVLTF TGCGCCAGCAGCCAAGTTGGGGACAGGGTGCGCTCTGGGGCCAACGTCCTGACTTTC
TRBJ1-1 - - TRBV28 CASRETGTTEAFF TGTGCCAGCAGGGAAACAGGGACCACTGAAGCTTTCTTT
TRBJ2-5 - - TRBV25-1 CASSDSLALRETQYF TGTGCCAGCAGTGATTCACTAGCCCTGAGAGAGACCCAGTACTTC
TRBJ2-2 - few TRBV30 CAWSGRATGELFF TGTGCCTGGAGTGGGAGGGCCACCGGGGAGCTGTTTTTT
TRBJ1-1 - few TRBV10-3 CAISIDRGTEAFF TGTGCCATCAGTATCGACCGAGGCACTGAAGCTTTCTTT
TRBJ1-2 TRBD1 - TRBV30 CAWTLDRAEGYTF TGTGCCTGGACTTTGGACAGGGCAGAGGGCTACACCTTC
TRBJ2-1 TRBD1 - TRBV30 CAWKQGANNEQFF TGTGCCTGGAAACAGGGGGCGAACAATGAGCAGTTCTTC
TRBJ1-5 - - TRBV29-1 CSVGGGTNQPQHF TGCAGCGTTGGAGGGGGTACCAATCAGCCCCAGCATTTT
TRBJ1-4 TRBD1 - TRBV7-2 CASSPHRPDREEKLFF TGTGCCAGCAGCCCCCACCGACCCGACAGGGAGGAAAAACTGTTTTTT
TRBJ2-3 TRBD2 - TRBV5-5 CASSILAGGPDTQYF TGTGCCAGCAGCATTCTAGCGGGAGGGCCAGATACGCAGTATTTT
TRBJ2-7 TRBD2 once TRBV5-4 CASSLGTSGLTRSYEQYF TGTGCCAGCAGCTTGGGAACTAGCGGGTTGACGAGATCCTACGAGCAGTACTTC
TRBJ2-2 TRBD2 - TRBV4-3 CASSQEQAGALNTGELFF TGCGCCAGCAGCCAAGAGCAAGCGGGGGCCTTGAACACCGGGGAGCTGTTTTTT
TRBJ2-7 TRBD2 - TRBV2 CASSEYVAGYEQYF TGTGCCAGCAGTGAATATGTAGCGGGCTACGAGCAGTACTTC
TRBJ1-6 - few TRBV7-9 CASSFYDSPLHF TGTGCCAGCAGCTTCTACGATTCACCCCTCCACTTT
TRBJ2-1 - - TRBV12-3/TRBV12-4 CASNLGSGHEQFF TGTGCCAGCAATCTTGGGTCAGGGCATGAGCAGTTCTTC
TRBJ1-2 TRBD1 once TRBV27 CASSPVGQPRGYTF TGTGCCAGCAGCCCCGTGGGACAGCCGAGGGGCTACACCTTC
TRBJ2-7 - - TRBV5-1 CASSLGGEQYF TGCGCCAGCAGCTTGGGAGGCGAGCAGTACTTC
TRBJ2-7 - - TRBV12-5 CASGSYYEQYF TGTGCTAGTGGAAGCTACTACGAGCAGTACTTC
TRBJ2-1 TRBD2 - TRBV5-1 CASSLTSGGAYNEQFF TGCGCCAGCAGTTTGACTAGCGGGGGGGCCTACAATGAGCAGTTCTTC
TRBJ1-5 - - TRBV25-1 CASRGTGNNQPQHF TGTGCCAGCAGGGGCACAGGGAACAATCAGCCCCAGCATTTT
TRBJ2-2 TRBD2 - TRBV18 CASSPRTSELTGELFF TGTGCCAGCTCACCACGGACTAGCGAGCTGACCGGGGAGCTGTTTTTT
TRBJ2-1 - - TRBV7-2 CASSLGLAYNEQFF TGTGCCAGCAGCTTAGGGTTAGCCTACAATGAGCAGTTCTTC
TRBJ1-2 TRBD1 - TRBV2 CASRATGTGGGYTF TGTGCCAGCAGGGCAACCGGGACAGGGGGTGGCTACACCTTC
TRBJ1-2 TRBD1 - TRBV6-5 CASGTGRFGYTF TGTGCCAGCGGGACAGGGAGGTTTGGCTACACCTTC
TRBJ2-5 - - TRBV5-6 CASSHRQVQETQYF TGTGCCAGCAGCCACAGACAGGTCCAAGAGACCCAGTACTTC